This entry features one T cell receptor (beta chain) sequence. Its antigen is not identified. Sequencing was performed with immunoSEQ multiplex PCR; in TCRdb, only in-frame clones are kept and a portion is missing. The sample lists roughly 20,000 clones, more than 60% occurring once. The entry originates in a study of somatic mutations in cytotoxic T cells in rheumatoid arthritis. Study outcomes and limitations: For about an eighth of the 65 patients, a single CD8+ clone accounted for more than 20% of CD8+ cells. Among rheumatoid arthritis patients, TRBV07 appeared slightly underrepresented, and this finding was left without any adjustment for multiple comparisons. Patients with rheumatoid arthritis did not differ significantly from age-matched healthy controls in CD8+ T-cell clonality.

Isolation of CD4+ and CD8+ cells used positive magnetic bead selection, with purity checked by flow cytometry. The CDR3 extends over 13 amino acids. Losses at the gene ends were 6 bases for V and 4 bases for J; bases not matched to a gene: 6. Germline V gene sequence: CDR1 SQVTM, CDR2 ANQGSEA. The V and J genes are TRBV29-1 and TRBJ2-1; 7 bases are shared with TRBD2. The TCR originated in a woman aged 60 to 75 in good health. The sequenced material came from CD8+ T cells sorted from blood. The CDR3 here is CSVAGGIYNEQFF. The CDR3 DNA follows: TGCAGCGTGGCCGGGGGGATATACAATGAGCAGTTCTTC.